This entry concerns a single T cell receptor beta chain. Antigen specificity is unknown. The CDR3 extends over 13 amino acids. Per germline, CDR1 MNHEY and CDR2 SMNVEV (reference sequence). Between the trimmed V and J ends, which lost 6 bases and 5 bases, there was a span of 13 bases. Extraction and reverse transcription of RNA yielded cDNA as the sequencing template. Data came from immunoSEQ multiplex PCR; TCRdb stores just in-frame clones and leaves some out. The data show roughly 180,000 clones, with roughly 65% seen just once and 1.7% held by the top ten. The sample is drawn from a study of CD8+ T cells in alopecia areata. Study summary: Administration of oral tofacitinib to treated patients was at 5 to 10 mg twice daily.

Researchers took lesional scalp punch biopsies and peripheral blood from people who were alopecia areata patients. Notes on the study in general: There were also resident alphabeta T cells of normal skin sequenced in scalp samples. Higher clonality than in normal scalp was seen in lesional scalp, especially alopecia totalis/universalis.

The material sequenced was CD4+ T cells sorted from blood, taken at week 0. The clonotype comes from a human donor with alopecia areata. This chain uses TRBV27 with TRBJ2-5; D gene ambiguous. The CDR3 sequence is CASSAQVWETQYF. Here the CDR3 DNA reads TGTGCCAGCAGCGCGCAGGTTTGGGAGACCCAGTACTTC.